Listed here are 20 T cell receptor beta chains from one sample, sequenced in a study of beta chain features in type 1 diabetes. Expressed TCRB transcripts got sequenced, as all isolated RNA was reverse transcribed. Libraries were prepared by immunoSEQ multiplex PCR; TCRdb keeps only in-frame clonotypes and omits some of them. This sample has about 290,000 clones, with around 7.8% found just once. Sequenced: central memory CD4+ T cells from blood. The receptors here all came from a woman younger than 35 in good health.

The gene calls are TRBV5-4 and TRBJ2-3; 8 bases match TRBD2. The length of the CDR3 is 18 residues. J gave up 2 bases and V 1 base, and 12 bases lay outside the gene matches. Germline V gene data show CDR1 as SGHNT and CDR2 as YYREEE (reference sequence). The CDR3 DNA sequence: TGTGCCAGCAGCTTGACCTCGGGGGGGTTGCCTGACACAGATACGCAGTATTTT. This sequence encodes CASSLTSGGLPDTDTQYF.

This clone was seen a few times. The rearrangement uses TRBV9 and TRBJ2-5, with 9 bases lining up with TRBD1. CDR3 length equals 16 residues. V trimming: 0 bases; J trimming: 5 bases; junction bases outside the gene matches: 8. CDR1 is SGDLS and CDR2 is YYNGEE in the germline V gene. The CDR3 DNA follows: TGTGCCAGCAGCGTAGCCGGGACAGGGATATGGGAGACCCAGTACTTC. Amino acids: CASSVAGTGIWETQYF.

The chain is built from TRBV5-4 and TRBJ2-1; a possible D gene is TRBD2 (7 bases). CDR1 SGHNT and CDR2 YYREEE come from the germline V gene (reference sequence). Trimming removed 4 bases at V and 8 bases at J, with 16 bases between. This CDR3 has 14 residues. CDR3 coding DNA: TGTGCCAGCAGCCGGTGGGGGGGCGGCGATGAGCAGTTCTTC. Translation: CASSRWGGGDEQFF.

This clone was observed a few times. This chain links TRBV2 with TRBJ1-1; 8 positions agree with TRBD1. Germline loops: CDR1 SNHLY, CDR2 FYNNEI. J gave up 4 bases and V 5 bases, and 6 bases lay outside the gene matches. The CDR3 covers 14 residues. The DNA for the CDR3 is TGTGCCAGCAGTCCGACAGGGGTGAGCACTGAAGCTTTCTTT. This sequence encodes CASSPTGVSTEAFF.

This clone was detected ten times or more. One junction end disagrees with the germline gene, perhaps due to a read error. The chain recombines TRBV15 with TRBJ1-4; 7 bases are shared with TRBD1. Germline V gene sequence: CDR1 LNHNV, CDR2 YYDKDF (reference sequence). CDR3 length: 16 residues. CDR3 in amino acids: CATSRAQTGTGGALRF. CDR3 nucleotides: TGTGCCACCAGCAGAGCCCAGACAGGGACTGGAGGTGCCCTCCGCTTT.

In its sample, this clone was seen a few times. This chain joins TRBV29-1 and TRBJ2-3; TRBD1 matches 12 bases. CDR3 length: 15 residues. V trimming: 5 bases; J trimming: 5 bases; junction bases outside the gene matches: 8. Germline V gene sequence: CDR1 SQVTM, CDR2 ANQGSEA. CDR3 sequence (DNA): TGCAGCGTTAGTCCCGGGACAGGGGGCTTAGATACGCAGTATTTT. Its translation: CSVSPGTGGLDTQYF.

Ten or more counts support this clone. This sample also contains other DNA sequences that code for the same CDR3. The V call is TRBV29-1, the J call TRBJ2-5; D is perhaps TRBD1 (6 bases). CDR3 size: 13 residues. Trimming cost V 6 bases and J 2 bases, with 13 bases left between them. CDR1 is SQVTM and CDR2 is ANQGSEA in the germline V gene. The CDR3 sequence: CSVLRGYQETQYF. The CDR3 DNA is TGCAGCGTGCTCAGGGGCTATCAAGAGACCCAGTACTTC.

Written as DNA, the CDR3 is TGTGCCACCAGCAGAGGTAGGGACACTGGACCTCAGCCCCAGCATTTT. Translating gives CATSRGRDTGPQPQHF. The chain uses TRBV15 and TRBJ1-5; D is possibly TRBD1 (6 bases). CDR1 and CDR2 (germline): LNHNV, YYDKDF (reference sequence). CDR3 length: 16 amino acids. Trimming cost V 1 base and J 6 bases, with 16 bases left between them.

This clone was recorded many times. The V gene is TRBV4-1, the J gene TRBJ2-7, with D perhaps matching TRBD2 (6 bases). The V gene lost 1 base and the J gene lost 6 bases, with 10 bases spanning the gap. CDR1 MGHRA and CDR2 YSYEKL come from the germline V gene. CDR3 length: 13 amino acids. The CDR3 sequence: CASSQVAGGEQYV. DNA for the CDR3: TGCGCCAGCAGCCAAGTTGCCGGGGGCGAGCAGTACGTC.

The chain recombines TRBV2 with TRBJ1-5; TRBD1 is a possible D gene (5 bases). The germline gives CDR1 SNHLY, CDR2 FYNNEI. This CDR3 contains 15 residues. The V end was cut by 2 bases, the J end by 0 bases, with 8 bases between. This CDR3 reads CASSEKGYSNQPQHF. In DNA form, the CDR3 reads TGTGCCAGCAGTGAAAAGGGGTATAGCAATCAGCCCCAGCATTTT.

This clone showed up many times. This chain connects TRBV7-9 to TRBJ2-3, with unresolved D. Trimming cost V 0 bases and J 2 bases, with 15 bases left between them. This CDR3 has 17 amino acids. CDR1 and CDR2 (germline): SEHNR, FQNEAQ (reference sequence). The CDR3 DNA sequence: TGTGCCAGCAGCTTAGCAGCGTCACAGACGTACACAGATACGCAGTATTTT. It specifies CASSLAASQTYTDTQYF.

This clone was picked up a small number of times. In DNA form, the CDR3 reads TGCAGTGCTAGGTCGGTCACTGAAGCTTTCTTT. Translating it yields CSARSVTEAFF. V is TRBV20-1 and J is TRBJ1-1, with no clear D. The CDR3 has 11 amino acids. Trimming removed 3 bases from V and 4 bases from J, with 6 bases in between. The germline V gene encodes CDR1 DFQATT and CDR2 SNEGSKA (reference sequence).

The rearrangement joins TRBV7-9 to TRBJ2-7; TRBD1 matches at 9 bases. The junction had 9 bases not matched to a gene; V was cut back by 7 bases and J by 2 bases. The germline gives CDR1 SEHNR, CDR2 FQNEAQ (reference sequence). The CDR3 totals 15 residues. CDR3 sequence reads: CASTRNRDRAYEQYF. The CDR3 DNA follows: TGTGCCAGCACCCGGAACCGGGACAGGGCCTACGAGCAGTACTTC.

The sample holds a few counts of this clone. This may arise from a read error, as a much more abundant clone is one base away. The CDR3 bases are TGTGCCAGCAGCTTAGCTGCGAACACTGAAGCTTTCTTT. This codes for CASSLAANTEAFF. This chain links TRBV11-2 with TRBJ1-1; D is undetermined. CDR1 and CDR2 (germline): SGHAT, FQNNGV. Trimming pared 1 base from V and 1 base from J, leaving 4 bases between. The CDR3 is made up of 13 amino acids.

The chain joins TRBV2 to TRBJ1-2; D ambiguous. This CDR3 is built from 13 residues. The V end lost 6 bases, the J end lost 0 bases, and 8 bases lay between the germline ends. The germline gives CDR1 SNHLY, CDR2 FYNNEI. The CDR3 loop is CASRTTANYGYTF. CDR3 coding DNA: TGTGCCAGCAGGACCACAGCTAACTATGGCTACACCTTC.

The V gene is TRBV19, the J gene TRBJ1-2; D might be TRBD1 (6 bases). With 4 bases removed from V and 4 bases from J, the gap between germline ends came to 13 bases. Germline CDR1 is LNHDA and CDR2 is SQIVND (reference sequence). CDR3 length equals 14 residues. CDR3 sequence (DNA): TGTGCCAGTAGTACGGGACAAAACCTCTATGGCTACACCTTC. Translating gives CASSTGQNLYGYTF.

This clone was counted between two and nine times. The V gene is TRBV6-5, the J gene TRBJ2-2, with D perhaps TRBD2 (5 bases). The CDR3 is made up of 13 amino acids. CDR1 is MNHEY, CDR2 SVGAGI, per germline. V was shortened by 6 bases and J by 6 bases, with 11 bases between the two germline ends. The CDR3 loop is CASSWLAAGELFF. The CDR3 DNA follows: TGTGCCAGCAGCTGGCTAGCTGCCGGGGAGCTGTTTTTT.

This clone came up many times. The V and J genes are TRBV28 and TRBJ2-2, with D possibly being TRBD1 (6 bases). Trimming took 6 bases from V and 3 from J, leaving 14 bases between them. Looked up from germline, CDR1 is MDHEN and CDR2 is SYDVKM. The CDR3 contains 15 residues. The CDR3 is CASSPVTGYTGELFF. CDR3 bases: TGTGCCAGCAGCCCTGTTACAGGGTACACCGGGGAGCTGTTTTTT.

There are a few counts of this clone. Additional DNA sequences in this sample encode the identical CDR3. The rearrangement uses TRBV9 and TRBJ1-1, with D possibly being TRBD1 (5 bases). Germline lookup yields CDR1 SGDLS and CDR2 YYNGEE. V gave up 3 bases and J gave up 2 bases, with 8 bases separating them. The CDR3 extends over 13 amino acids. CDR3 sequence: CASSADSNTEAFF. DNA of the CDR3: TGTGCCAGCAGCGCCGACAGTAACACTGAAGCTTTCTTT.

This clone occurred a few times. This rearrangement joins TRBV5-1 to TRBJ1-2; 8 bases are a match to TRBD1. CDR1 and CDR2 (germline): SGHRS, YFSETQ. After removal of 3 bases from V and 8 bases from J, the junction contained 6 bases not matched to a gene. The CDR3 length is 13 residues. The CDR3 DNA follows: TGCGCCAGCAGCTCAGGGGGCGAAGGCGGCTACACCTTC. This encodes CASSSGGEGGYTF.